This T cell receptor beta chain is from a study of T cell clonality in common variable immunodeficiency. Germline CDR1 DFQATT, CDR2 SNEGSKA (reference sequence). The CDR3 length is 14 residues. V was pared by 0 bases and J by 6 bases, with 15 bases between. TCRdb's copy holds only in-frame clones and misses some; the assay was immunoSEQ multiplex PCR. The sample contains 35,000 to 50,000 clones, none of them singletons. Whole-study results and caveats: Reportedly, TCR beta sequences from common variable immunodeficiency showed fewer deletions and N-nucleotide insertions. Fewer TCRbeta clones were shared among CVID subjects than controls.

This clone was counted ten times or more. The antigen remains unidentified. The read ends 3 residues before the CDR3 terminus; that terminus is restored from the germline J gene. Most patients and controls had Caucasian heritage. Donors gave roughly 5 to 8 ml heparinized peripheral whole blood. The sequencing sample was made of peripheral blood mononuclear cells. The rearrangement joins TRBV20-1 to TRBJ2-7; D is uncertain. This clonotype was obtained from a person between 18 and 70 years old in good health. Here the CDR3 reads CSAREVGRVGEQYF. CDR3 bases read: TGCAGTGCTAGAGAGGTGGGCCGTGTAGGCGAG.